This T cell receptor beta chain comes out of a study of T cell responses to AZD1222 COVID-19 vaccine (dated by TCRdb to about 2021). Background on the whole study: A total of 233 trial participants underwent TCR sequencing, of whom 207 had received two doses of AZD1222 and some 25 had received two doses of the MenACWY control vaccine. Enrollment into the trials was organized by age into subgroups of 18-55, 56-69 and 70-plus years, and those subgroups contained approximately 150, 30 and 60 TCR-sequenced participants, respectively. Overall study results and their limits: Participants were mostly white British and included more females than males, and it was suggested by the authors that clonal diversity may have been underestimated. Conclusions about previously exposed vaccinees were limited because only six AZD1222 recipients were SARS-CoV-2 seropositive at baseline. In the small 56-69-year group, the increase in depth fell short of significance, most likely because of low power. The vaccine-associated CD4 TCRs covered the entire spike protein, and the dominant responses fell in regions 160-218 and 743-854. After two AZD1222 doses, spike-specific TCR breadth and depth were significantly higher than at day 0 and than in MenACWY recipients. Because no day 14 peak-response samples were available, repertoires were characterized only after the peak T cell response. Reportedly, almost half of the unique spike-specific TCRs recognized epitopes lying outside the regions that are mutated in the B.1.351 and B.1.1.7 variants.

The time point label corresponds to: baseline before first vaccination. The sample's treatment or condition, from its label and the paper: meningococcal conjugate vaccine given as trial control. Vaccinee samples were obtained from the UK trials COV001 and COV002, which included a single-blind randomized controlled phase 2/3 trial of AZD1222 (ChAdOx1 nCoV-19) in healthy adults. For TCRbeta chain sequencing, PBMC samples from trial participants were taken at day 0 and at day 28 after the second dose. The CDR3 regions of human TCRbeta chains were analyzed by immunosequencing. On the study's bioinformatics: Repertoire TCRs were checked for matches against a reference library of SARS-CoV-2-specific TCRs that had been generated using the MIRA antigen-specificity platform. Breadth meant the fraction of unique TCRs that were SARS-CoV-2-associated, whereas depth meant the fraction of total T cells that were SARS-CoV-2-associated. Using the MIRA data, every spike-specific TCR was mapped to the spike region that the TCR reacted to and assigned to either a CD4 or a CD8 class. Log10-transformed breadth and depth values were compared by one-way ANOVA with Sidak's multiple comparisons tests. In TCRdb, the immuneACCESS table is reduced to in-frame sequences with V and J assigned. These tables do not hold every clone; where another copy was compared, an unresolved V gene accounts for under half, and the others remain unexplained. V, J and clone size reflect that table, while D and trimming were determined from the DNA. The sample table shows approximately 120,000 clones, and around 90% are seen once. The top ten clonotypes cover about 4% of the sample.

With regard to this clone: Its recognized antigen is unknown. Base qualities are missing; no much larger clone stands one base away.

The sample here was peripheral blood, taken on day 0 of MenACWY control vaccination. The sequence was obtained from an adult in good health.

The DNA sequence follows: TGTGCCAGCAAAAATAGGACAGGAAGGTTTGAAGCTTTCTTT. This codes for CASKNRTGRFEAFF. The chain joins TRBV6-5 to TRBJ1-1, with 7 central nucleotides matching TRBD1. The CDR3 has 14 amino acids, counting the end cysteine and phenylalanine. Kept here is only the CDR3 DNA, which spans 42 bases and is read in frame from base 1. The germline V end is reduced by 7 bases and the J end by 7 bases; junction bases left unmatched: 12. The germline V gene supplies CDR1 MNHEY and CDR2 SVGAGI.